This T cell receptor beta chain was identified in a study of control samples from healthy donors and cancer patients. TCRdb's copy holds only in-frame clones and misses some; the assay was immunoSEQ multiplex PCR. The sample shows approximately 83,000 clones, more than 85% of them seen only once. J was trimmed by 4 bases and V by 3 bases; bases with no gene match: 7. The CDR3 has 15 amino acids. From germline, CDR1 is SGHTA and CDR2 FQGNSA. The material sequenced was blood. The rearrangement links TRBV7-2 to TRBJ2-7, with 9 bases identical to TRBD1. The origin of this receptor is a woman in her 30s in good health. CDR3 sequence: CASSLTGGRGYEQYF. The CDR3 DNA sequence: TGTGCCAGCAGCTTGACAGGGGGGCGAGGGTACGAGCAGTACTTC. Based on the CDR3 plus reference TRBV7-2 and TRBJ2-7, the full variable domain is GAGVSQSPSNKVTEKGKDVELRCDPISGHTALYWYRQSLGQGLEFLIYFQGNSAPDKSGLPSDRFSAERTGGSVSTLTIQRTQQEDSAVYLCASSLTGGRGYEQYFGPGTRLTVT.